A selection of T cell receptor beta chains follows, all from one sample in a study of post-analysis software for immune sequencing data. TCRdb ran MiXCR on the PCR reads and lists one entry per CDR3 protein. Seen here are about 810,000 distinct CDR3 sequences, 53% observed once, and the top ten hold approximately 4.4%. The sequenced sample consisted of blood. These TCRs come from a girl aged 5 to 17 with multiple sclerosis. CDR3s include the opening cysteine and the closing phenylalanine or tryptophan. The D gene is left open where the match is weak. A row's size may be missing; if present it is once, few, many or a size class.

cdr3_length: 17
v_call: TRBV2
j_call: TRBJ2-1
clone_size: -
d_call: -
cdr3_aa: CASRGSVSASSYNEQFF
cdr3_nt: TGTGCCAGCAGGGGATCTGTGAGCGCTAGCTCCTACAATGAGCAGTTCTTC

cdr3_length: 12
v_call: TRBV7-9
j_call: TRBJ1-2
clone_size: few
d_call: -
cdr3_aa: CASTLLEAKYTF
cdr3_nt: TGTGCCAGCACCCTTCTCGAGGCTAAGTACACCTTC

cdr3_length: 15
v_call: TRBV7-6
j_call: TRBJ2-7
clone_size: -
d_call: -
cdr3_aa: CASSLEVTGENEQYF
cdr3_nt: TGTGCCAGCAGCTTAGAGGTCACTGGGGAGAACGAGCAGTACTTC

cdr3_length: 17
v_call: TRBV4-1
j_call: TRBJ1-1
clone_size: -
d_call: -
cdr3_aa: CASSQARGGGMNTEAFF
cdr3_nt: TGCGCCAGCAGCCAAGCCCGAGGGGGAGGGATGAACACTGAAGCTTTCTTT

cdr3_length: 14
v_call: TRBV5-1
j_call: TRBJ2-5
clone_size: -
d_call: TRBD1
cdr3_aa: CASSLEPGGETQYF
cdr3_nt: TGCGCCAGCAGCTTGGAGCCAGGGGGAGAGACCCAGTACTTC

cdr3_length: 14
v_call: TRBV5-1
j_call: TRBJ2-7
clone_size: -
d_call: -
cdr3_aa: CASSLGVGQYEQYF
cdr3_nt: TGCGCCAGCAGCTTGGGTGTGGGCCAGTACGAGCAGTACTTC

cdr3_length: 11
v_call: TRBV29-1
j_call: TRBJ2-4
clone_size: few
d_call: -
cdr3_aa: CSVATDNIQYF
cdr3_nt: TGCAGCGTTGCTACGGACAACATTCAGTACTTC

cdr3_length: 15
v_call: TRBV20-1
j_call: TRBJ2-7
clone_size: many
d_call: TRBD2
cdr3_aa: CSARGAGGLSYEQYF
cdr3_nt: TGCAGTGCAAGGGGAGCGGGGGGCCTTTCCTACGAGCAGTACTTC

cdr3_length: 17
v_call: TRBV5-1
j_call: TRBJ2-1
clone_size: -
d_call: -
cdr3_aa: CASSLARGGSPYNEQFF
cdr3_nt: TGCGCCAGCAGCTTGGCCAGGGGCGGGAGCCCCTACAATGAGCAGTTCTTC

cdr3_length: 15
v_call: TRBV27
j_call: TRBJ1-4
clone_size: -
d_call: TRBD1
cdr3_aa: CASKITGTGVEKLFF
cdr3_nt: TGTGCCAGCAAGATAACCGGGACAGGGGTGGAAAAACTGTTTTTT

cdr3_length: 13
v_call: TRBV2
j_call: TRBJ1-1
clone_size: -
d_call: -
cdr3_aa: CASSEGRVTEAFF
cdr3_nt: TGTGCCAGCAGTGAGGGGCGCGTGACTGAAGCTTTCTTT

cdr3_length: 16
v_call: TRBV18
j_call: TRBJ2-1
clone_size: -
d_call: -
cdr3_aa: CASFSAGPGSYNEQFF
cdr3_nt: TGTGCCAGCTTCTCGGCGGGGCCGGGGTCCTACAATGAGCAGTTCTTC

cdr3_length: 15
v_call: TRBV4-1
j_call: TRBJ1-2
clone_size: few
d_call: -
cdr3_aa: CASSQPGQRGYGYTF
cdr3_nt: TGCGCCAGCAGCCAGCCCGGGCAGCGGGGGTATGGCTACACCTTC

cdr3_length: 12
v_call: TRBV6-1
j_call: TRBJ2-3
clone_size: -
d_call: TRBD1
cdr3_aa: CASRSTGDTQYF
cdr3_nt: TGTGCCAGCAGATCGACAGGGGATACGCAGTATTTT

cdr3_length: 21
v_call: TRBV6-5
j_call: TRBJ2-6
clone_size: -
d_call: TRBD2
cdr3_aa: CASSYSSGTSGPSSGANVLTF
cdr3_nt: TGTGCCAGCAGTTACTCAAGTGGGACTAGCGGACCGAGCTCTGGGGCCAACGTCCTGACTTTC

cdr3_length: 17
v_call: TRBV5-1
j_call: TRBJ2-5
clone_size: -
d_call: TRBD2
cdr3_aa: CASSLGFSSGSQETQYF
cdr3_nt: TGCGCCAGCAGCTTGGGGTTCTCTAGCGGCTCCCAAGAGACCCAGTACTTC

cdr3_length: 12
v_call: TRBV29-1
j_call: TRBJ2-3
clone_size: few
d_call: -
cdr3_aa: CSVGPDSDTQYF
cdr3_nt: TGCAGCGTGGGCCCGGACTCAGATACGCAGTATTTT

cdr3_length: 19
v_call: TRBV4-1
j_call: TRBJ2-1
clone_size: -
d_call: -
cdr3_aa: CASSQNRASLRRPYNEQFF
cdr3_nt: TGCGCCAGCAGCCAAAATAGAGCTAGTCTACGAAGGCCCTACAATGAGCAGTTCTTC

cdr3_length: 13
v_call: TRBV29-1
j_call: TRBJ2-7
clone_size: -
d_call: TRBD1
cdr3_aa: CSVEGQGGHEQYF
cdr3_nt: TGCAGCGTTGAAGGACAGGGTGGACATGAGCAGTACTTC

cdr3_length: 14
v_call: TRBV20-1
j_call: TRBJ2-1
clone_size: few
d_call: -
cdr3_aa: CASTKTSKGLEQFF
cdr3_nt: TGCGCTAGCACCAAGACCTCTAAGGGTCTCGAGCAGTTCTTC

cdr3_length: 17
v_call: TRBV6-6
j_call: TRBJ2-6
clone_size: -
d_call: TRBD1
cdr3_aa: CASSYGDRQDGANVLTF
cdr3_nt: TGTGCCAGCAGTTACGGGGACAGGCAAGATGGGGCCAACGTCCTGACTTTC

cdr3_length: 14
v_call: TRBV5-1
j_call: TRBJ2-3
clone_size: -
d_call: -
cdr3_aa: CASRDGPSTDTQYF
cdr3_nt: TGCGCCAGCAGGGACGGACCCAGCACAGATACGCAGTATTTT

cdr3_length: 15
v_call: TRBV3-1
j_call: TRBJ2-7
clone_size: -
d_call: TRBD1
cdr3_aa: CASSQRQGISPEQYF
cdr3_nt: TGTGCCAGCAGCCAGAGACAGGGAATTTCACCCGAGCAGTACTTC

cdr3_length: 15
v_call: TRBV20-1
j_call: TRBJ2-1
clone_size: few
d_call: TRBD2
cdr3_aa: CSAMIFGRGGDEQFF
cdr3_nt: TGCAGTGCTATGATTTTCGGGCGGGGGGGCGATGAGCAGTTCTTC

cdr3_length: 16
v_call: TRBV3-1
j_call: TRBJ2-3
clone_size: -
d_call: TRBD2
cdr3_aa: CASSPLTSGFTDTQYF
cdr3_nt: TGTGCCAGCAGCCCCTTAACTAGCGGGTTCACAGATACGCAGTATTTT

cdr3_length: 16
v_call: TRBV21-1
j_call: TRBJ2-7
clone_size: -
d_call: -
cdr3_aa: CASSNTRRQGTYEQYF
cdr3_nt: TGTGCCAGCAGCAATACCAGGAGGCAGGGTACCTACGAGCAGTACTTC